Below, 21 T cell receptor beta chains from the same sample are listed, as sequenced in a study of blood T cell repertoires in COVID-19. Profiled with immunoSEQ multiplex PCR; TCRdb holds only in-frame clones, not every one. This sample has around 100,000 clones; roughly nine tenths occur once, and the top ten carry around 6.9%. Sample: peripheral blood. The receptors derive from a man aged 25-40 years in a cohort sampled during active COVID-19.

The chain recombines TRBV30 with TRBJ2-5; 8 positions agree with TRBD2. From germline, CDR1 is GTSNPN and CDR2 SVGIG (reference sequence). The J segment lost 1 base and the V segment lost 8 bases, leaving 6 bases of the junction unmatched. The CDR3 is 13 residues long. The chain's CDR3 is CAGTGTSQETQYF. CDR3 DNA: TGTGCCGGGACCGGGACTAGCCAAGAGACCCAGTACTTC.

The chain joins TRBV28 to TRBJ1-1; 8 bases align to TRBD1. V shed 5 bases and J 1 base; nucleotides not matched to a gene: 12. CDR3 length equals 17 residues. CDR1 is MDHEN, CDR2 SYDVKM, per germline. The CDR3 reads CASSEPRQGTGNTEAFF. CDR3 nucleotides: TGTGCCAGCAGTGAGCCCCGACAGGGGACGGGGAACACTGAAGCTTTCTTT.

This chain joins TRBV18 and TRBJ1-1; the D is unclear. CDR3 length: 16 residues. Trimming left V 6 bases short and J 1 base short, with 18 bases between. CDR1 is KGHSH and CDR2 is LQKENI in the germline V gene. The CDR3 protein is CASSLGPTRPNTEAFF. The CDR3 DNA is TGTGCCAGCTCCCTCGGCCCGACACGGCCGAACACTGAAGCTTTCTTT.

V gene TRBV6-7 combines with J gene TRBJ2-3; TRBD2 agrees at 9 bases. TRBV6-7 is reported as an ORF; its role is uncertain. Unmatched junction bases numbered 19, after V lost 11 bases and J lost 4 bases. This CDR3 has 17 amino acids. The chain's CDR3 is CAEVTGGGACLADTQYF. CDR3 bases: TGTGCCGAGGTTACCGGCGGGGGGGCATGTTTGGCAGATACGCAGTATTTT.

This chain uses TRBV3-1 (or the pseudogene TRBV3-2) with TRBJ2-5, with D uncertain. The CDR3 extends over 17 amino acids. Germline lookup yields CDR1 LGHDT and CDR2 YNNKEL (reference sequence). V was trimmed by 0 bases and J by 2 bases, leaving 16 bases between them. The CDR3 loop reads CASSQDIKATTQETQYF. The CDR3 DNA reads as TGTGCCAGCAGCCAAGATATCAAGGCAACGACTCAAGAGACCCAGTACTTC.

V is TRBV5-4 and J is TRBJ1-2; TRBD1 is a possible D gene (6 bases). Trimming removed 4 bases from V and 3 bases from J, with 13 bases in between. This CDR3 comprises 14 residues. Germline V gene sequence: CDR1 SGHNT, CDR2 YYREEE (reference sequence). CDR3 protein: CASSHGGADYGYTF. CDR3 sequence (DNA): TGTGCCAGCAGCCATGGGGGGGCGGACTATGGCTACACCTTC.

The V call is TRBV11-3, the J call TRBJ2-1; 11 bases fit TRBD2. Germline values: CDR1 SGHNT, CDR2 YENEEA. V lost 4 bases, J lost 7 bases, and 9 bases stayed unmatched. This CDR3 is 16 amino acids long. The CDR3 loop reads CASSSLAGGAPNEQFF. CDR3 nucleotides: TGTGCCAGCAGCTCATTAGCGGGGGGGGCCCCGAATGAGCAGTTCTTC.

DNA of the CDR3: TGTGCCAGCAGTTACTCGGACCCAAAACAGGGCTACGAGCAGTACTTC. Protein sequence: CASSYSDPKQGYEQYF. V gene TRBV6-5 combines with J gene TRBJ2-7; TRBD1 might be the D (6 bases). From germline, CDR1 is MNHEY and CDR2 SVGAGI. The ends were cut back, 0 bases at V and 3 bases at J, with 15 bases in the middle. CDR3 size: 16 residues.

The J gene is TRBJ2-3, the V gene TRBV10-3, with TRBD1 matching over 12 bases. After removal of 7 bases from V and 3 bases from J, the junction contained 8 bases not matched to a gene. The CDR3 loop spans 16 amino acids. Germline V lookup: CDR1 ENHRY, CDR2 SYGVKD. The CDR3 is CAINPGTGGQTDTQYF. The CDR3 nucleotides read TGTGCCATCAACCCCGGGACAGGGGGCCAGACAGATACGCAGTATTTT.

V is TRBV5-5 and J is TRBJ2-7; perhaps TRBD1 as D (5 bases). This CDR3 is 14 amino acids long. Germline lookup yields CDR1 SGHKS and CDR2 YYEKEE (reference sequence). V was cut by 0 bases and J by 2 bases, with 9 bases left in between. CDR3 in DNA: TGTGCCAGCAGCTTGGGGGGCAGCACCTACGAGCAGTACTTC. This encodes CASSLGGSTYEQYF.

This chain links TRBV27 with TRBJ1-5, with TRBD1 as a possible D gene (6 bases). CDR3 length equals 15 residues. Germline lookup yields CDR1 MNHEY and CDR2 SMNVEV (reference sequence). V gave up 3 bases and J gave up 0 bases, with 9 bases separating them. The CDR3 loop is CASSLRGYSNQPQHF. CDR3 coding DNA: TGTGCCAGCAGTTTGAGGGGGTATAGCAATCAGCCCCAGCATTTT.

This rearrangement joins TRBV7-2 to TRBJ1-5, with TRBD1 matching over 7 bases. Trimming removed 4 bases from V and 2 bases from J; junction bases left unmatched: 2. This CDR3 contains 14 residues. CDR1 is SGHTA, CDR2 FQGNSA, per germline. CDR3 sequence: CASSWTGRNQPQHF. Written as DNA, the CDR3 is TGTGCCAGCAGCTGGACAGGACGCAATCAGCCCCAGCATTTT.

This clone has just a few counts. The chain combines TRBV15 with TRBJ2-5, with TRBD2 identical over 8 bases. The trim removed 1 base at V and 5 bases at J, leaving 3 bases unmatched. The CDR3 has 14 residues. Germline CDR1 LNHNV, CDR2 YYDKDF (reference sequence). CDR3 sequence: CATSRGLAGETQYF. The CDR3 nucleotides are TGTGCCACCAGCAGAGGATTAGCGGGGGAGACCCAGTACTTC.

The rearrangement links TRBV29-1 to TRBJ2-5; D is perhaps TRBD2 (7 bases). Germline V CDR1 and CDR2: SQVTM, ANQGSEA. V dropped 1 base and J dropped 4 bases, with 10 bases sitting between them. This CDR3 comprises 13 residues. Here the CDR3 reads CSVEGGGPETQYF. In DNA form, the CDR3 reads TGCAGCGTTGAAGGGGGGGGGCCAGAGACCCAGTACTTC.

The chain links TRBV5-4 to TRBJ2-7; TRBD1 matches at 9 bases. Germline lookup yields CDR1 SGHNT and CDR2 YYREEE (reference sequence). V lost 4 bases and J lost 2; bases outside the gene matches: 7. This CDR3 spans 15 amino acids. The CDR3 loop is CASSQDRGKPYEQYF. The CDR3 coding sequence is TGTGCCAGCAGCCAGGACAGGGGTAAGCCCTACGAGCAGTACTTC.

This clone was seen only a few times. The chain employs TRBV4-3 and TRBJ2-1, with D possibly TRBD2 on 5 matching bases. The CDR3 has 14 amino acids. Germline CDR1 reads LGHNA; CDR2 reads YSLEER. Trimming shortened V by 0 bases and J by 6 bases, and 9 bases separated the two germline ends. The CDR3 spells CASSQDRGGNEQFF. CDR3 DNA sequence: TGCGCCAGCAGCCAAGATCGAGGAGGCAATGAGCAGTTCTTC.

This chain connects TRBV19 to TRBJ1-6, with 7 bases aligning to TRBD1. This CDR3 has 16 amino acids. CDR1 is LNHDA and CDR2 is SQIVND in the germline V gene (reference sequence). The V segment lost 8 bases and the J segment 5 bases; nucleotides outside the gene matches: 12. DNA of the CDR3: TGTGCCAGTTTACCCAGGGGGGCAGGGGATAATTCACCCCTCCACTTT. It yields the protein CASLPRGAGDNSPLHF.

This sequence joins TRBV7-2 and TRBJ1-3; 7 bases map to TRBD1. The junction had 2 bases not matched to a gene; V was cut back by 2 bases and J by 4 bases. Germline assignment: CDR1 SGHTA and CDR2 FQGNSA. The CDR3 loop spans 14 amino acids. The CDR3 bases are TGTGCCAGCAGCTTACAGGACAGGGGAAACACCATATATTTT. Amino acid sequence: CASSLQDRGNTIYF.

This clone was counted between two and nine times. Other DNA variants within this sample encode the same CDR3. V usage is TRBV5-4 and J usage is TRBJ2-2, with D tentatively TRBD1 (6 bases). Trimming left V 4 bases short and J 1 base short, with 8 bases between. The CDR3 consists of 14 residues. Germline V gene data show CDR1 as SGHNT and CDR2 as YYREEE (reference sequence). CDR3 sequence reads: CASSPTGNTGELFF. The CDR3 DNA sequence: TGTGCCAGCAGCCCGACAGGGAACACCGGGGAGCTGTTTTTT.

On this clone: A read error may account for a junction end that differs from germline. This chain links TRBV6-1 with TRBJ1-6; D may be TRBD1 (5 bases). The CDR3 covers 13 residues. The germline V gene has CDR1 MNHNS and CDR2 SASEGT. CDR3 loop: CASSEKGPSPLHF. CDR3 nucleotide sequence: TGTGCCAGTAGTGAGAAGGGGCCTTCACCCCTCCACTTT.

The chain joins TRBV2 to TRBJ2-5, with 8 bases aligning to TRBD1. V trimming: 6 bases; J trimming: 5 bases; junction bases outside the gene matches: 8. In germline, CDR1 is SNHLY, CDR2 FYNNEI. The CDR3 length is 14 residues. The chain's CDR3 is CASSLGTGGETQYF. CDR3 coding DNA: TGTGCCAGCAGCCTCGGGACAGGCGGGGAGACCCAGTACTTC.